These T cell receptor beta chains were read from a single sample in a study of CD8 T cells in ankylosing spondylitis. Each CDR3 protein is one row after TCRdb ran MiXCR on the 5' RACE reads. The sample includes about 440,000 distinct CDR3 sequences, roughly 18% seen only once; the top ten take about 0.94%. Sequenced: blood, either unsorted or a sorted T cell fraction (not recorded which). All receptors come from a male donor with ankylosing spondylitis. Each CDR3 is given with its conserved first and last residue. Each record gives: V gene, D gene, clone size, J gene, CDR3 DNA, CDR3 protein. A D gene is named only where the DNA matches it firmly. The size field is filled for only some rows; it gives once, few, many or a size class.

v_call: TRBV20-1
d_call: TRBD1
clone_size: .
j_call: TRBJ2-4
cdr3_nt: TGCAGTGCTAGACCTTGGGGACAGAAAAAAAACATTCAGTACTTC
cdr3_aa: CSARPWGQKKNIQYF

v_call: TRBV4-1
d_call: .
clone_size: .
j_call: TRBJ2-1
cdr3_nt: TGCGCCAGCAGCCAAGTGTCGGGACTCTACAATGAGCAGTTCTTC
cdr3_aa: CASSQVSGLYNEQFF

v_call: TRBV18
d_call: .
clone_size: .
j_call: TRBJ2-1
cdr3_nt: TGTGCCAGCTCACCCAACGGGGGTGCGGATGAGCAGTTCTTC
cdr3_aa: CASSPNGGADEQFF

v_call: TRBV12-3/TRBV12-4
d_call: .
clone_size: many
j_call: TRBJ1-4
cdr3_nt: TGTGCCAGCAGTTCAAACGGGGGAGGCGAAAAACTGTTTTTT
cdr3_aa: CASSSNGGGEKLFF

v_call: TRBV6-5
d_call: TRBD1
clone_size: few
j_call: TRBJ1-6
cdr3_nt: TGTGCCAGCACCACCGGAGACAGGGAGAATTCACCCCTCCACTTT
cdr3_aa: CASTTGDRENSPLHF

v_call: TRBV29-1
d_call: TRBD1
clone_size: few
j_call: TRBJ1-2
cdr3_nt: TGCAGCGTCCCCCAGACAGGGGGCAGAGGCTATGGCTACACCTTC
cdr3_aa: CSVPQTGGRGYGYTF

v_call: TRBV21-1
d_call: .
clone_size: .
j_call: TRBJ2-7
cdr3_nt: TGTGCCAGCAGCAAAAAGGTTTGGTTGACCTACGAGCAGTACTTC
cdr3_aa: CASSKKVWLTYEQYF

v_call: TRBV5-6
d_call: .
clone_size: .
j_call: TRBJ2-7
cdr3_nt: TGTGCCAGCAGACCCAAAAACCCCCGGGACCAGCAGTACTTC
cdr3_aa: CASRPKNPRDQQYF

v_call: TRBV28
d_call: .
clone_size: few
j_call: TRBJ2-7
cdr3_nt: TGTGCCAGCAGTTTGGTTGGGCAGCCCTACGAGCAGTACTTC
cdr3_aa: CASSLVGQPYEQYF

v_call: TRBV2
d_call: .
clone_size: .
j_call: TRBJ1-4
cdr3_nt: TGTGCCAGCAGCCCGGCCACAACTAATGAAAAACTGTTTTTT
cdr3_aa: CASSPATTNEKLFF

v_call: TRBV29-1
d_call: TRBD1
clone_size: many
j_call: TRBJ2-7
cdr3_nt: TGCAGCGTTGGGGGGACAGGGGGTTCGAATATGTACGAGCAGTACTTC
cdr3_aa: CSVGGTGGSNMYEQYF

v_call: TRBV7-2
d_call: TRBD2
clone_size: .
j_call: TRBJ2-4
cdr3_nt: TGTGCCAGCAGCCCGGGACTAGTATTTGACATTCAGTACTTC
cdr3_aa: CASSPGLVFDIQYF

v_call: TRBV11-2
d_call: TRBD1
clone_size: few
j_call: TRBJ2-2
cdr3_nt: TGTGCCAGCAGCCCCCAAGGACAGGGTTTGACCGGGGAGCTGTTTTTT
cdr3_aa: CASSPQGQGLTGELFF

v_call: TRBV18
d_call: .
clone_size: few
j_call: TRBJ2-7
cdr3_nt: TGTGCCAGCTCACCCGGTGGCGGAGGGACCTACGAGCAGTACTTC
cdr3_aa: CASSPGGGGTYEQYF

v_call: TRBV6-1
d_call: .
clone_size: many
j_call: TRBJ1-2
cdr3_nt: TGTGCCAGCAGAGGCGCTCGGGCATCCAATAGACTCTATGGCTACACCTTC
cdr3_aa: CASRGARASNRLYGYTF

v_call: TRBV7-9
d_call: TRBD1
clone_size: .
j_call: TRBJ2-7
cdr3_nt: TGTGCCAGCAGCTTACAGACAGGGTACTACGAGCAGTACTTC
cdr3_aa: CASSLQTGYYEQYF

v_call: TRBV4-1
d_call: .
clone_size: few
j_call: TRBJ2-4
cdr3_nt: TGCGCCAGCAGCCAGGGATTACCGGGCCAACAGACCTCCGGGTCCAAAAACATTCAGTACTTC
cdr3_aa: CASSQGLPGQQTSGSKNIQYF

v_call: TRBV12-3/TRBV12-4
d_call: TRBD2
clone_size: .
j_call: TRBJ2-1
cdr3_nt: TGTGCCAGCACCCCGAAATCTAGCGGGGCCCGGTTCTTC
cdr3_aa: CASTPKSSGARFF

v_call: TRBV20-1
d_call: .
clone_size: few
j_call: TRBJ2-2
cdr3_nt: TGCAGTGCTAGAAGGGGGGGGGCAAGCGGGGAGCTGTTTTTT
cdr3_aa: CSARRGGASGELFF

v_call: TRBV5-1
d_call: .
clone_size: few
j_call: TRBJ1-6
cdr3_nt: TGCGCCAGCAGTCAGCCGGAATCGGATTCACCCCTCCACTTT
cdr3_aa: CASSQPESDSPLHF

v_call: TRBV11-2
d_call: TRBD2
clone_size: .
j_call: TRBJ2-7
cdr3_nt: TGTGCCAGCAGCTTAACCTACGGGAGGGACTACGAGCAGTACTTC
cdr3_aa: CASSLTYGRDYEQYF

v_call: TRBV20-1
d_call: TRBD2
clone_size: many
j_call: TRBJ2-2
cdr3_nt: TGCAGTGCTAGAGATAGGCGGGAGGGCCCCACCGGGGAGCTGTTTTTT
cdr3_aa: CSARDRREGPTGELFF

v_call: TRBV20-1
d_call: .
clone_size: .
j_call: TRBJ1-5
cdr3_nt: TGCAGTGCTAGAGATAGTTCGGCAGGCAATCAGCCCCAGCATTTT
cdr3_aa: CSARDSSAGNQPQHF

v_call: TRBV12-3/TRBV12-4
d_call: .
clone_size: many
j_call: TRBJ2-3
cdr3_nt: TGTGCCAGCAGTTTTTGGCGGCAGGGAAAGACAGATACGCAGTATTTT
cdr3_aa: CASSFWRQGKTDTQYF

v_call: TRBV5-1
d_call: TRBD2
clone_size: .
j_call: TRBJ2-1
cdr3_nt: TGCGCCAGCAGCCCCGAGGGTAGCGGGAGAGGGAAGAATGAGCAGTTCTTC
cdr3_aa: CASSPEGSGRGKNEQFF

v_call: TRBV5-1
d_call: .
clone_size: many
j_call: TRBJ1-1
cdr3_nt: TGCGCCAGCAGCTTATCAGTCACTGAAGCTTTCTTT
cdr3_aa: CASSLSVTEAFF

v_call: TRBV6-2/TRBV6-3
d_call: TRBD2
clone_size: few
j_call: TRBJ2-7
cdr3_nt: TGTGCCAGCAGTGACCCAGGACTAGCCTACGAGCAGTACTTC
cdr3_aa: CASSDPGLAYEQYF

v_call: TRBV15
d_call: TRBD1
clone_size: few
j_call: TRBJ1-1
cdr3_nt: TGTGCCACCAGCAGCCCGGACAGGGGAAACACTGAAGCTTTCTTT
cdr3_aa: CATSSPDRGNTEAFF

v_call: TRBV3-1
d_call: .
clone_size: .
j_call: TRBJ2-1
cdr3_nt: TGTGCCAGCAGCCAAGATCGGACTATCTACAATGAGCAGTTCTTC
cdr3_aa: CASSQDRTIYNEQFF

v_call: TRBV20-1
d_call: .
clone_size: few
j_call: TRBJ1-1
cdr3_nt: TGCAGTGCTAGAGATCCTCGAGGCGGGAATGAAGCTTTCTTT
cdr3_aa: CSARDPRGGNEAFF

v_call: TRBV28
d_call: TRBD2
clone_size: .
j_call: TRBJ2-1
cdr3_nt: TGTGCCAGCACACCGGGACTAGCGACCAATGAGCAGTTCTTC
cdr3_aa: CASTPGLATNEQFF

v_call: TRBV2
d_call: TRBD1
clone_size: few
j_call: TRBJ2-2
cdr3_nt: TGTGCCAGCAGTCAAAGGAGGGGACAGGGGTATTCCGGGGAGCTGTTTTTT
cdr3_aa: CASSQRRGQGYSGELFF

v_call: TRBV7-4
d_call: .
clone_size: few
j_call: TRBJ2-5
cdr3_nt: TGTGCCAGCAGCTTAGTCGGCCGTCGGTCCCAAGAGACCCAGTACTTC
cdr3_aa: CASSLVGRRSQETQYF

v_call: TRBV28
d_call: .
clone_size: few
j_call: TRBJ1-6
cdr3_nt: TGTGCCAGCAGACCTGATCAGGGGTCGGGAAATTCACCCCTCCACTTT
cdr3_aa: CASRPDQGSGNSPLHF

v_call: TRBV5-1
d_call: TRBD2
clone_size: .
j_call: TRBJ2-7
cdr3_nt: TGCGCCAGCAGCGATGGACTAGTAGGCGAGCAGTACTTC
cdr3_aa: CASSDGLVGEQYF

v_call: TRBV5-1
d_call: .
clone_size: .
j_call: TRBJ1-1
cdr3_nt: TGCGCCAGCAGCGTGTGGGGAACTGAAGCTTTCTTT
cdr3_aa: CASSVWGTEAFF

v_call: TRBV6-1
d_call: TRBD1
clone_size: many
j_call: TRBJ1-4
cdr3_nt: TGTGCCAGCAGGCCGGACAGGGGGCTGTGGGCTAATGAAAAACTGTTTTTT
cdr3_aa: CASRPDRGLWANEKLFF

v_call: TRBV7-2
d_call: .
clone_size: .
j_call: TRBJ2-1
cdr3_nt: TGTGCCAGCAGCATTACTCGGGAATACAATGAGCAGTTCTTC
cdr3_aa: CASSITREYNEQFF

v_call: TRBV4-2
d_call: TRBD2
clone_size: .
j_call: TRBJ2-1
cdr3_nt: TGTGCCAGCAGCCCGCGGCGGGAGGGCCGGGGTGAGCAGTTCTTC
cdr3_aa: CASSPRREGRGEQFF

v_call: TRBV5-1
d_call: .
clone_size: many
j_call: TRBJ2-1
cdr3_nt: TGCGCCAGCAGCTTGAGCGGCAATGAGCAGTTCTTC
cdr3_aa: CASSLSGNEQFF

v_call: TRBV7-2
d_call: .
clone_size: many
j_call: TRBJ1-5
cdr3_nt: TGCGCCAGCAGCTTGGAAGGTTCCAGCAATCAGCCCCAGCATTTT
cdr3_aa: CASSLEGSSNQPQHF

v_call: TRBV6-5
d_call: .
clone_size: many
j_call: TRBJ2-3
cdr3_nt: TGTGCCAGCAGGAACCCAAGAGATACGCAGTATTTT
cdr3_aa: CASRNPRDTQYF

v_call: TRBV6-5
d_call: .
clone_size: few
j_call: TRBJ2-7
cdr3_nt: TGTGCCAGCAGTTACAAGAGGGGCAGCCTAACGTACGAGCAGTACTTC
cdr3_aa: CASSYKRGSLTYEQYF